This is a list of T cell receptor beta chains from one sample in a study of immune evolution from preneoplasia to lung adenocarcinoma. Repertoires were generated with immunoSEQ multiplex PCR, while TCRdb's copy carries only in-frame clones and drops some. Among 9,500 to 11,000 clones listed, roughly 74% were seen once. Input material: FFPE minimally invasive lung adenocarcinoma tissue. The receptors were sampled from a person aged 70 to 85 with lung adenocarcinoma. CDR3s include the opening cysteine and the closing phenylalanine or tryptophan. Fields, in order: V gene, D gene, J gene, clone size, CDR3 protein, CDR3 DNA. The D gene is left open where the match is weak. Rows may omit the clone size; those that give it use once, few, many or a size class.

TRBV6-5	-	TRBJ2-7	-	CASSRGRTVTYEQYF	TGTGCCAGCAGTAGGGGAAGGACTGTAACCTACGAGCAGTACTTC
TRBV4-1	-	TRBJ2-3	-	CASSQTEGTDTQYF	TGCGCCAGCAGCCAGACCGAAGGCACAGATACGCAGTATTTT
TRBV7-9	-	TRBJ2-1	-	CASSAKRWGNLNEQFF	TGTGCCAGCAGCGCTAAAAGGTGGGGGAATCTCAATGAGCAGTTCTTC
TRBV18	TRBD1	TRBJ1-1	-	CASSPMTGDGFTEAFF	TGTGCCAGCTCACCAATGACAGGGGATGGATTTACTGAAGCTTTCTTT
TRBV19	-	TRBJ2-7	-	CASTRQGGTYEQYF	TGTGCCAGTACGCGGCAGGGGGGCACCTACGAGCAGTACTTC
TRBV30	TRBD2	TRBJ2-3	-	CAWSNSGRGDTQYF	TGTGCCTGGAGTAACAGCGGGAGGGGTGATACGCAGTATTTT
TRBV6-1	TRBD1	TRBJ1-2	-	CASSENWGQGAGYTF	TGTGCCAGCAGTGAAAATTGGGGACAGGGTGCGGGCTACACCTTC
TRBV18	-	TRBJ1-1	-	CASSPRKGITEAFF	TGTGCCAGCTCACCGCGTAAGGGTATCACTGAAGCTTTCTTT
TRBV7-2	-	TRBJ1-1	-	CASTTNPGNTEAFF	TGTGCCAGCACCACAAACCCGGGTAACACTGAAGCTTTCTTT
TRBV7-9	-	TRBJ1-6	-	CASRSQGNNSPLHF	TGTGCCAGCAGATCACAGGGAAACAATTCACCCCTCCACTTT
TRBV5-4	TRBD1	TRBJ1-1	once	CASSDEEQGGHTEAFF	TGTGCCAGCAGCGATGAGGAGCAGGGGGGTCACACTGAAGCTTTCTTT
TRBV6-5	TRBD1	TRBJ1-2	-	CASSYGGQPYGYTF	TGTGCCAGCAGTTACGGGGGACAGCCTTATGGCTACACCTTC
TRBV7-2	-	TRBJ1-2	-	CASSLGGLRSNGYTF	TGTGCCAGCAGCTTAGGAGGGCTTCGTTCCAACGGCTACACCTTC
TRBV18	-	TRBJ2-1	few	CASSPPGPYRTYPYNEQFF	TGTGCCAGCTCACCACCTGGGCCCTATAGGACCTACCCTTACAATGAGCAGTTCTTC
TRBV28	-	TRBJ1-5	few	CASRQQGRQPQHF	TGTGCCAGCAGACAACAGGGTAGGCAGCCCCAGCATTTT
TRBV7-3	TRBD2	TRBJ2-1	-	CASSLTGTSVYNEQFF	TGTGCCAGCAGCTTAACTGGGACTAGCGTCTACAATGAGCAGTTCTTC
TRBV10-3	-	TRBJ1-2	-	CAITPGPITGGGYTF	TGTGCCATCACCCCGGGACCCATTACGGGAGGCGGCTACACCTTC
TRBV7-2	TRBD1	TRBJ2-4	-	CASSQTGTLLAKNIQYF	TGTGCCAGCAGCCAGACAGGGACCCTTCTAGCCAAAAACATTCAGTACTTC
TRBV2	-	TRBJ1-4	-	CASSEGQWGKEKLFF	TGTGCCAGCAGTGAAGGACAGTGGGGGAAGGAAAAACTGTTTTTT
TRBV7-8	TRBD1	TRBJ2-1	few	CASKHRDRGDNEQFF	TGTGCCAGTAAACACCGGGACAGGGGAGACAATGAGCAGTTCTTC
TRBV11-2	-	TRBJ2-6	-	CASSVGGAGANVLTF	TGTGCCAGCAGCGTCGGAGGGGCTGGGGCCAACGTCCTGACTTTC
TRBV10-3	TRBD1	TRBJ1-4	-	CAISGGTGVNEKLFF	TGTGCCATCAGTGGAGGGACAGGGGTTAATGAAAAACTGTTTTTT
TRBV29-1	-	TRBJ1-2	-	CSVGEPVLNYGYTF	TGCAGCGTTGGAGAGCCAGTTCTTAACTATGGCTACACCTTC
TRBV2	-	TRBJ2-1	-	CASRLRGLGNEQFF	TGTGCCAGCAGACTCAGGGGTTTGGGCAATGAGCAGTTCTTC
TRBV11-2	-	TRBJ2-1	-	CASSLRVAMGNEQFF	TGTGCCAGCAGCTTAAGGGTGGCGATGGGCAATGAGCAGTTCTTC
TRBV2	-	TRBJ1-3	-	CASSEASSGNTIYF	TGTGCCAGCAGTGAGGCGAGCTCTGGAAACACCATATATTTT
TRBV9	TRBD2	TRBJ2-1	few	CASSLATTSGYNEQFF	TGTGCCAGCAGCTTGGCCACGACTAGCGGCTACAATGAGCAGTTCTTC
TRBV5-4	-	TRBJ2-3	-	CASSFKAGSVTDTQYF	TGTGCCAGCAGCTTCAAGGCGGGGTCGGTGACAGATACGCAGTATTTT
TRBV29-1	-	TRBJ2-7	-	CSVGSGDRYEQYF	TGCAGCGTTGGGAGCGGGGACAGGTACGAGCAGTACTTC
TRBV11-2	TRBD2	TRBJ2-3	-	CASSPRTSGFSTDTQYF	TGTGCCAGCAGCCCCCGGACTAGCGGTTTCAGCACAGATACGCAGTATTTT
TRBV4-1	-	TRBJ2-3	-	CASRAGGRGGSTDTQYF	TGCGCCAGCAGAGCCGGGGGCAGGGGAGGAAGCACAGATACGCAGTATTTT
TRBV10-3	TRBD1	TRBJ2-7	-	CAISEGDRSSYEQYF	TGTGCCATCAGTGAGGGGGACAGGAGCTCCTACGAGCAGTACTTC
TRBV4-3	TRBD2	TRBJ2-1	few	CASSQEASGREVPYNEQFF	TGCGCCAGCAGCCAAGAGGCCAGCGGGAGGGAAGTCCCCTACAATGAGCAGTTCTTC
TRBV4-3	TRBD2	TRBJ2-1	-	CASSQRLAHEQFF	TGCGCCAGCAGCCAGCGACTAGCCCATGAGCAGTTCTTC
TRBV6-5	TRBD2	TRBJ2-3	-	CASSYGAAGGQDTQYF	TGTGCCAGCAGTTACGGGGCAGCGGGAGGGCAGGATACGCAGTATTTT
TRBV6-6	TRBD2	TRBJ2-7	-	CASISVAGQSYEQYF	TGTGCCAGCATATCGGTAGCGGGCCAATCCTACGAGCAGTACTTC
TRBV6-5	-	TRBJ2-3	-	CASSFASGAPGQQYF	TGTGCCAGCAGTTTCGCCTCTGGCGCACCGGGTCAGCAGTATTTT
TRBV18	TRBD1	TRBJ2-5	-	CASSPQTGSEETQYF	TGTGCCAGCTCACCACAGACAGGGTCGGAAGAGACCCAGTACTTC
TRBV6-1	-	TRBJ2-1	-	CASSRVRSYNEQFF	TGTGCCAGCTCTCGGGTTCGCTCCTACAATGAGCAGTTCTTC
TRBV19	-	TRBJ2-2	-	CASSIVPTAGELFF	TGTGCCAGTAGTATAGTCCCGACGGCCGGGGAGCTGTTTTTT
TRBV28	-	TRBJ1-1	-	CASSSRNWRGAEAFF	TGTGCCAGCAGTTCGAGGAATTGGAGAGGGGCTGAAGCTTTCTTT
TRBV11-2	-	TRBJ2-3	-	CASTRRRDMAPDTQYF	TGTGCCAGCACTAGGCGAAGGGACATGGCCCCAGATACGCAGTATTTT
TRBV19	-	TRBJ2-3	-	CASESDTQYF	TGTGCCAGTGAGTCAGATACGCAGTATTTT
TRBV2	-	TRBJ1-5	-	CASSEDQNQPQHF	TGTGCCAGCAGTGAAGATCAGAATCAGCCCCAGCATTTT
TRBV19	TRBD2	TRBJ2-1	-	CASLGVGGRASEQFF	TGTGCCAGCCTCGGCGTGGGCGGGAGGGCGAGTGAGCAGTTCTTC
TRBV6-1	-	TRBJ1-1	-	CASSEVFRNTEAFF	TGTGCCAGCAGTGAAGTATTTAGGAACACTGAAGCTTTCTTT